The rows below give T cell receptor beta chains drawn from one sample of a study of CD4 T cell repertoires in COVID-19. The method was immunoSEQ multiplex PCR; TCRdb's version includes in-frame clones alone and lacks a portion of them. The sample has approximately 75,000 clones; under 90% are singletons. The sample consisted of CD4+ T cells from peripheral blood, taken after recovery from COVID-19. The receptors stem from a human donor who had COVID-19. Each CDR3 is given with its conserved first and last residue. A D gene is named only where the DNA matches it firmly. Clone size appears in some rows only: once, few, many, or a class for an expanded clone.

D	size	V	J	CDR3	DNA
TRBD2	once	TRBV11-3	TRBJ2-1	CASSLWGSGTSEQFF	TGTGCCAGCAGCTTATGGGGTAGCGGGACCAGTGAGCAGTTCTTC
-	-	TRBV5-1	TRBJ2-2	CASSLGSTRGNTGELFF	TGCGCCAGCAGCTTGGGATCGACTAGGGGGAACACCGGGGAGCTGTTTTTT
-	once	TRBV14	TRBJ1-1	CASSRQGNTEAFF	TGTGCCAGCAGCCGCCAGGGTAACACTGAAGCTTTCTTT
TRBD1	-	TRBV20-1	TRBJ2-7	CSASRPGGRYEQYF	TGCAGTGCTAGTCGCCCAGGGGGCAGGTACGAGCAGTACTTC
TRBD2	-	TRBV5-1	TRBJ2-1	CASSPGTSGRSYNEQFF	TGCGCCAGCAGCCCAGGGACTAGCGGGAGATCCTACAATGAGCAGTTCTTC
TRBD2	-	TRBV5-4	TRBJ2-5	CASSLDTAGGFGGETQYF	TGTGCCAGCAGCTTGGATACAGCGGGGGGCTTTGGGGGAGAGACCCAGTACTTC
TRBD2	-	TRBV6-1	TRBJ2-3	CASSVEGLAGSTDTQYF	TGTGCCAGCAGTGTTGAGGGACTAGCGGGGAGCACAGATACGCAGTATTTT
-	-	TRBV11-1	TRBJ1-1	CASSKGGVVSSEAFF	TGTGCCAGCAGCAAAGGGGGGGTTGTATCCAGTGAAGCTTTCTTT
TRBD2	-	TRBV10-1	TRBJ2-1	CASSYRTSGIDEQFF	TGCGCCAGCAGCTACCGGACTAGCGGGATCGATGAGCAGTTCTTC
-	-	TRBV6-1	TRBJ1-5	CASSEVDNQPQHF	TGTGCCAGCAGTGAAGTGGACAATCAGCCCCAGCATTTT
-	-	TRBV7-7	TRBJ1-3	CASSLGPGNTIYF	TGTGCCAGCAGCTTAGGTCCTGGAAACACCATATATTTT
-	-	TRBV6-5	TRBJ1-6	CASRSRESRSPLHF	TGTGCCAGCCGGAGCAGGGAGTCACGGTCACCCCTCCACTTT
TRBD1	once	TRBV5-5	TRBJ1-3	CASSPWQDRVNTIYF	TGTGCCAGCAGCCCCTGGCAGGACAGGGTCAACACCATATATTTT
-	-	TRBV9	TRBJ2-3	CASSVQTHTDTQYF	TGTGCCAGCAGCGTCCAGACTCACACAGATACGCAGTATTTT
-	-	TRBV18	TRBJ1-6	CASSRTEDSPLHF	TGTGCCAGCTCAAGGACCGAGGATTCACCCCTCCACTTT
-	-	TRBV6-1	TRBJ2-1	CASSEQGRNEQFF	TGTGCCAGCAGTGAACAGGGTAGAAATGAGCAGTTCTTC
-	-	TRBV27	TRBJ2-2	CASRPTGGLRGGELFF	TGTGCCAGCAGGCCTACTGGGGGGCTCCGAGGCGGGGAGCTGTTTTTT